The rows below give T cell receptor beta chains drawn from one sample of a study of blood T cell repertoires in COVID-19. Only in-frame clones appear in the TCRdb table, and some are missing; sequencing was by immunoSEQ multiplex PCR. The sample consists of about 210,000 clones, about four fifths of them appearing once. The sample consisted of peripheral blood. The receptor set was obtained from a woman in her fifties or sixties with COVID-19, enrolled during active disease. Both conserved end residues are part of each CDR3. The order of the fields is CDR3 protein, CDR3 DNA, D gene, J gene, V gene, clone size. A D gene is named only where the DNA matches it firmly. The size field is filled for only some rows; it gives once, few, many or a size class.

CASSSGQGKDSPLHF,TGCGCCAGCAGCTCAGGACAGGGGAAGGATTCACCCCTCCACTTT,TRBD1,TRBJ1-6,TRBV5-1,NA
CATSRDPSSWLSGNTIYF,TGTGCCACCAGCAGAGATCCGTCCTCCTGGCTCTCTGGAAACACCATATATTTT,NA,TRBJ1-3,TRBV15,NA
CASSHAGTGRPVEQYF,TGCGCCAGCAGCCATGCCGGGACAGGGCGCCCTGTGGAGCAGTACTTC,TRBD1,TRBJ2-7,TRBV4-3,NA
CASNDRVQETQYF,TGTGCCAGCAACGACAGGGTACAAGAGACCCAGTACTTC,TRBD1,TRBJ2-5,TRBV6-5,once
CASSFEIAGTDTQYF,TGTGCCAGCAGCTTCGAGATAGCGGGGACAGATACGCAGTATTTT,TRBD2,TRBJ2-3,TRBV11-2,NA
CASSFGTTNNEQFF,TGCGCCAGCAGCTTCGGGACTACAAACAATGAGCAGTTCTTC,TRBD2,TRBJ2-1,TRBV5-1,NA
CASSGGYNEQFF,TGTGCCAGCAGTGGAGGGTACAATGAGCAGTTCTTC,NA,TRBJ2-1,TRBV25-1,NA
CASGARLSSYNEQFF,TGCGCCAGCGGGGCGAGGCTTAGCTCCTACAATGAGCAGTTCTTC,NA,TRBJ2-1,TRBV5-1,few
CASSSWGETSTDTQYF,TGTGCCAGCAGTTCGTGGGGGGAAACTAGCACAGATACGCAGTATTTT,NA,TRBJ2-3,TRBV6-2/TRBV6-3,NA
CASSPGQGNTEAFF,TGCGCCAGCAGCCCCGGACAGGGGAACACTGAAGCTTTCTTT,TRBD1,TRBJ1-1,TRBV10-1,NA
CASSQDRGSGGAADTQYF,TGTGCCAGCAGCCAAGATCGGGGAAGCGGGGGGGCCGCAGATACGCAGTATTTT,TRBD2,TRBJ2-3,TRBV3-1/TRBV3-2,NA
CASSPSGVSSYNEQFF,TGTGCCAGCAGCCCTAGCGGGGTCAGCTCCTACAATGAGCAGTTCTTC,TRBD2,TRBJ2-1,TRBV6-4,NA
CASRRQLSIGNTIYF,TGTGCCAGCAGACGACAGCTATCCATTGGAAACACCATATATTTT,NA,TRBJ1-3,TRBV6-5,NA
CASSLAISATGGSYNSPLHF,TGTGCCAGCAGTTTAGCTATCTCAGCCACAGGGGGCTCCTATAATTCACCCCTCCACTTT,TRBD1,TRBJ1-6,TRBV28,NA
CASSQEYSDTQYF,TGCGCCAGCAGCCAAGAATACTCAGATACGCAGTATTTT,NA,TRBJ2-3,TRBV4-1,NA
CASTRGTGSYEQYF,TGTGCCAGTACCCGGGGGACAGGGTCCTACGAGCAGTACTTC,TRBD1,TRBJ2-7,TRBV19,many
CASSLDRGRAGANVLTF,TGTGCCAGCAGCCTCGACAGGGGGCGCGCTGGGGCCAACGTCCTGACTTTC,TRBD1,TRBJ2-6,TRBV7-2,NA
CASSLYGLAGTSTDTQYF,TGTGCCAGCAGCCTATACGGACTAGCGGGAACTAGCACAGATACGCAGTATTTT,TRBD2,TRBJ2-3,TRBV11-2,NA
CASSPTSGTPRSGNTIYF,TGCGCCAGCAGCCCAACCTCCGGGACACCTCGCTCTGGAAACACCATATATTTT,NA,TRBJ1-3,TRBV5-1,NA
CASSPLRELFF,TGTGCCAGCTCCCCGCTACGGGAGCTGTTTTTT,NA,TRBJ2-2,TRBV12-3/TRBV12-4,NA
CATSDGTSGLGTDTQYF,TGTGCCACCAGTGACGGGACTAGCGGGCTTGGGACAGATACGCAGTATTTT,TRBD2,TRBJ2-3,TRBV24-1,NA
CASRAGRFPKPQHF,TGTGCCAGTAGGGCAGGGCGTTTCCCCAAGCCCCAGCATTTT,NA,TRBJ1-5,TRBV19,NA
CASSVTGANTEAFF,TGCGCCAGCAGCGTGACAGGGGCGAACACTGAAGCTTTCTTT,TRBD1,TRBJ1-1,TRBV5-1,NA
CASSPSFSGRATGELFF,TGTGCCAGCAGCCCATCCTTCAGCGGGAGGGCCACCGGGGAGCTGTTTTTT,TRBD2,TRBJ2-2,TRBV5-4,NA
CASSPSRASNEKLFF,TGTGCCAGCAGCCCGAGCAGGGCCTCTAATGAAAAACTGTTTTTT,NA,TRBJ1-4,TRBV11-2,once
CAGQGGETQYF,TGTGCCGGACAGGGTGGAGAGACCCAGTACTTC,TRBD1,TRBJ2-5,TRBV2,NA
CASTLAGSNGYTF,TGTGCCAGCACCCTCGCGGGGTCCAATGGCTACACCTTC,NA,TRBJ1-2,TRBV28,NA
CASSPPLDTGELFF,TGTGCCAGTAGTCCTCCCCTTGACACCGGGGAGCTGTTTTTT,NA,TRBJ2-2,TRBV19,few
CASSQEQGNQPQHF,TGTGCCAGCAGCCAAGAACAGGGCAATCAGCCCCAGCATTTT,NA,TRBJ1-5,TRBV4-2,once
CASSSQGAGDQETQYF,TGTGCCAGCAGTTCACAGGGGGCGGGGGACCAAGAGACCCAGTACTTC,TRBD1,TRBJ2-5,TRBV28,NA
CASNTDRINTEAFF,TGTGCCAGCAACACTGACAGAATTAACACTGAAGCTTTCTTT,NA,TRBJ1-1,TRBV7-2,few
CASSGTRANYGYTF,TGTGCCAGCAGCGGAACCAGGGCTAACTATGGCTACACCTTC,NA,TRBJ1-2,TRBV3-1/TRBV3-2,NA
CASSIDRGGAYEQYF,TGTGCCAGTAGTATAGATCGAGGCGGGGCCTACGAGCAGTACTTC,NA,TRBJ2-7,TRBV19,NA
CASSLTGFYEQYF,TGTGCCAGCAGCTTGACGGGTTTCTACGAGCAGTACTTC,NA,TRBJ2-7,TRBV5-6,NA
CAIRYDRNQPQHF,TGTGCCATCAGATACGACAGAAATCAGCCCCAGCATTTT,NA,TRBJ1-5,TRBV10-3,NA
CASRHDRDSEKLFF,TGTGCCAGCAGACACGACAGGGACTCTGAAAAACTGTTTTTT,TRBD1,TRBJ1-4,TRBV4-2,few
CASSLTTGGAYNEQFF,TGTGCCAGCAGCCTGACGACAGGGGGCGCCTACAATGAGCAGTTCTTC,TRBD1,TRBJ2-1,TRBV14,NA
CASSEGKDSQETQYF,TGTGCCAGCAGTGAAGGGAAGGACAGCCAAGAGACCCAGTACTTC,NA,TRBJ2-5,TRBV2,NA
CASSHRDRPYEQYF,TGTGCCAGCAGCCACCGGGACAGGCCCTACGAGCAGTACTTC,TRBD1,TRBJ2-7,TRBV7-2,NA
CASSLGGSHNEQFF,TGCGCCAGCAGCTTGGGCGGGTCTCACAATGAGCAGTTCTTC,NA,TRBJ2-1,TRBV5-1,NA
CASSYGGLPYEQYF,TGTGCCAGCAGTTACGGGGGCTTACCCTACGAGCAGTACTTC,NA,TRBJ2-7,TRBV6-2/TRBV6-3,NA
CASSIGAGGVSPLHF,TGTGCCAGTAGTATAGGTGCAGGGGGAGTCTCACCCCTCCACTTT,TRBD1,TRBJ1-6,TRBV19,NA
CASSPRGQGQRNTEAFF,TGTGCCAGCAGCCCGCGGGGACAGGGCCAAAGGAACACTGAAGCTTTCTTT,TRBD1,TRBJ1-1,TRBV7-3,NA
CASSPFLSGANVLTF,TGCGCCAGCAGCCCGTTCCTCTCTGGGGCCAACGTCCTGACTTTC,NA,TRBJ2-6,TRBV5-1,NA
CASSYFRTVGGNQPQHF,TGTGCCAGCAGCTATTTCAGGACAGTCGGGGGCAATCAGCCCCAGCATTTT,NA,TRBJ1-5,TRBV5-7,NA
CASSGDSPGTQYF,TGTGCCAGCAGTGGGGACTCTCCCGGGACCCAGTACTTC,NA,TRBJ2-5,TRBV12-3/TRBV12-4,NA
CASSLNPNNEQFF,TGTGCCAGCAGCTTAAATCCTAACAATGAGCAGTTCTTC,NA,TRBJ2-1,TRBV7-2,NA
CAAQTSGEETQYF,TGTGCCGCACAGACTAGCGGGGAAGAGACCCAGTACTTC,TRBD2,TRBJ2-5,TRBV11-2,NA
CASSSPTGTKETQYF,TGTGCCAGCAGCTCCCCCACAGGGACGAAAGAGACCCAGTACTTC,NA,TRBJ2-5,TRBV5-6,NA
CASSARAGTGNEQYF,TGTGCCAGCAGCGCCCGGGCCGGGACAGGGAACGAGCAGTACTTC,TRBD1,TRBJ2-7,TRBV9,NA
CASSLAPGQGYTF,TGCGCCAGCAGCTTGGCTCCTGGACAGGGCTACACCTTC,NA,TRBJ1-2,TRBV5-1,NA
CASSPGPGQGSYNEQFF,TGTGCCAGCTCACCCGGCCCGGGACAGGGGTCCTACAATGAGCAGTTCTTC,TRBD1,TRBJ2-1,TRBV18,NA
CASSLSGAQETQYF,TGTGCCAGCAGCTTATCAGGGGCGCAAGAGACCCAGTACTTC,NA,TRBJ2-5,TRBV7-2,NA
CASSIERGKNSPLHF,TGTGCCAGTAGTATCGAGCGTGGTAAGAATTCACCCCTCCACTTT,NA,TRBJ1-6,TRBV19,NA
CASSRDYRQETQYF,TGTGCCAGCAGCCGGGACTACAGGCAAGAGACCCAGTACTTC,TRBD2,TRBJ2-5,TRBV11-1,NA